A selection of T cell receptor beta chains follows, all from one sample in a study of Graves' ophthalmopathy and Graves' hyperthyroidism. One entry per CDR3 protein, called by TCRdb with MiXCR from the multiplex PCR reads. The data hold roughly 1.1 million distinct CDR3 sequences, with approximately 35% observed a single time. Sample: peripheral blood or thyroid tissue (not recorded which). Source of these receptors: an adult man with Graves' hyperthyroidism. Each CDR3 is given with its conserved first and last residue. D genes are given only for firm matches. Only some rows state a clone size, as once, few, many or a class for expanded clones.

D gene	V gene	J gene	clone size	CDR3 DNA	CDR3 protein
.	TRBV29-1	TRBJ1-1	many	TGCAGCGTTGAACTCCGGCAAGGCACTGAAGCTTTCTTT	CSVELRQGTEAFF
.	TRBV2	TRBJ1-1	many	TGTGCCAGCCTGGCCGGGAACACTGAAGCTTTCTTT	CASLAGNTEAFF
.	TRBV12-3/TRBV12-4	TRBJ1-2	many	TGTGCCAGCAGCCCAGGAATCGGAAACTATGGCTACACCTTC	CASSPGIGNYGYTF
TRBD2	TRBV7-9	TRBJ2-7	.	TGTGCCAGCAGCTACGGAGGGACTAGCGGGTACGAGCAGTACTTC	CASSYGGTSGYEQYF
.	TRBV7-9	TRBJ2-3	few	TGTGCCAGCAGCTTAGCGATCGGCACAGATACGCAGTATTTT	CASSLAIGTDTQYF
TRBD1	TRBV12-3/TRBV12-4	TRBJ1-5	few	TGTGCCAGCAGTATAGACAGGGGAAGAGGTCAGCCCCAGCATTTT	CASSIDRGRGQPQHF
TRBD1	TRBV11-2	TRBJ1-6	.	TGTGCCACCCAAGGGACAGGGCACTCACCCCTCCACTTT	CATQGTGHSPLHF
.	TRBV28	TRBJ1-2	.	TGTGCCAGCAGTACCAGGTTTGCTCCTAACTATGGCTACACCTTC	CASSTRFAPNYGYTF
.	TRBV5-1	TRBJ1-4	.	TGCGCCAGCAAACCTGGGGTTTACGCAACTAATGAAAAACTGTTTTTT	CASKPGVYATNEKLFF
.	TRBV7-3	TRBJ1-1	.	TGTGCCAGCAGCTTACGGGGACCTGAGAACACTGAAGCTTTCTTT	CASSLRGPENTEAFF
.	TRBV7-9	TRBJ1-5	many	TGTGCCAGCAGCTTATCAGCAGGGGAGAATCAGCCCCAGCATTTT	CASSLSAGENQPQHF
TRBD2	TRBV7-9	TRBJ2-7	few	TGTGCCAGCAGCCAAAAGCGGGAATCCTCCTACGAGCAGTACTTC	CASSQKRESSYEQYF
.	TRBV4-3	TRBJ2-5	few	TGCGCCAGCAGCCAAGAGGGACGGACCCTAGAGACCCAGTACTTC	CASSQEGRTLETQYF
.	TRBV28	TRBJ2-7	.	TGTGCTTCAAGGGGGTCTCCGGCCGAGCAGTACTTC	CASRGSPAEQYF